A selection of T cell receptor beta chains follows, all from one sample in a study of cytomegalovirus exposure and HLA in healthy donors. Some clones are missing from TCRdb's copy, which holds only in-frame ones; the method was immunoSEQ multiplex PCR. The table includes approximately 140,000 clones, around 71% detected once. The sample taken for sequencing was PBMCs. The receptors here all came from a woman aged 55 to 70 in good health and CMV-seropositive. The CDR3 runs from the conserved cysteine through the conserved F or W. The order of the fields is J gene, V gene, CDR3 protein.

TRBJ2-1,TRBV7-7,CASTMGRPIHYNEQFF
TRBJ1-1,TRBV4-1,CASSHRERNTEAFF
TRBJ2-1,TRBV27,CASRPGAGAAYNEQFF
TRBJ1-3,TRBV9,CASSPLPGNTIYF
TRBJ2-2,TRBV9,CASSAGQGAWAGELFF
TRBJ1-1,TRBV19,CASSPTGGWGTEAFF
TRBJ2-7,TRBV19,CASSIVAGGNEQYF
TRBJ2-1,TRBV7-9,CASSLVSGDSYNEQFF
TRBJ1-1,TRBV6-1,CASSEGGLNTEAFF
TRBJ2-3,TRBV11-3,CASSFAGRADTQYF
TRBJ2-2,TRBV9,CASSFFTGTGVRGELFF
TRBJ1-4,TRBV7-6,CASSPRTGNEKLFF
TRBJ2-1,TRBV5-6,CASSPLGLAGSNEQFF
TRBJ2-7,TRBV2,CASSEDGLGVDEQYF
TRBJ1-1,TRBV27,CASRLTVGEAFF
TRBJ1-1,TRBV6-5,CASSWRDRDTEAFF
.,TRBV10-3,CAISESHEQYF
TRBJ2-1,TRBV10-1,CASSESGTGGDYEQFF
TRBJ1-2,TRBV11-2,CASSLESRGAGGYTF
TRBJ1-1,TRBV10-3,CAISAAGNTEAFF
TRBJ1-1,TRBV18,CASSPNRGTGEAFF
TRBJ2-7,TRBV7-3,CASSPSAGLQYF
TRBJ1-1,TRBV5-4,CASSSEGAHTEAFF
TRBJ1-4,TRBV16,CASSLYRGTNEKLFF
TRBJ2-7,TRBV5-1,CASSTGQNYEQYF
TRBJ2-7,TRBV6-5,CASSRDRPSSYEQYF
TRBJ1-1,TRBV2,CASSEVETGVGTEAFF
TRBJ2-3,TRBV5-1,CASSLGSGASTDTQYF
TRBJ1-1,TRBV7-8,CASSSRENTEAFF
TRBJ1-4,TRBV18,CASSPAAGTNEKLFF
TRBJ1-6,TRBV7-9,CASSAHVISPLHF
TRBJ1-3,TRBV7-9,CASSQLNTIYF
TRBJ2-7,TRBV11-2,CASSFGTGDNAQYF
TRBJ2-6,TRBV6-4,CASSLTQLSGANVLTF
TRBJ1-3,TRBV10-3,CAISDDRGYTGNTIYF
TRBJ2-1,TRBV6-1,CASREGTSGYNEQFF
TRBJ2-4,TRBV2,CASKEQMDKNIQYF
TRBJ2-7,TRBV5-6,CASSRTGAYEQYF
TRBJ2-7,TRBV6-1,CASSGQRYEQYF
TRBJ1-1,TRBV19,CASSSDLETEAFF
TRBJ2-7,TRBV11-3,CASSPGQGGYYEQYF
TRBJ2-7,TRBV2,CASLGQSYEQYF
TRBJ1-2,TRBV21-1,CASSKGMGEGDYGYTF
TRBJ1-6,TRBV19,CASGHRADSPLHF
TRBJ2-7,TRBV5-1,CASSPRGTGGAKQYF
TRBJ1-6,TRBV5-4,CASSFTQGDSPLHF
TRBJ2-1,TRBV5-1,CASNPDRDYNEQFF
TRBJ2-2,TRBV4-2,CASTPLQAGSTPRGVVLFF
TRBJ1-6,TRBV11-1,CASSLGRQGNSPLHF
TRBJ1-1,TRBV21-1,CATRTAAFF
TRBJ2-1,TRBV5-1,CASSLGASGGAVHEQFF
TRBJ2-2,TRBV10-3,CAISESERKVGELFF
TRBJ2-5,TRBV28,CASSSPTSGKETQYF
TRBJ2-3,TRBV5-8,CASSWGQVPNTDTQYF
TRBJ1-6,TRBV7-3,CASSEHAGQGNQVHF